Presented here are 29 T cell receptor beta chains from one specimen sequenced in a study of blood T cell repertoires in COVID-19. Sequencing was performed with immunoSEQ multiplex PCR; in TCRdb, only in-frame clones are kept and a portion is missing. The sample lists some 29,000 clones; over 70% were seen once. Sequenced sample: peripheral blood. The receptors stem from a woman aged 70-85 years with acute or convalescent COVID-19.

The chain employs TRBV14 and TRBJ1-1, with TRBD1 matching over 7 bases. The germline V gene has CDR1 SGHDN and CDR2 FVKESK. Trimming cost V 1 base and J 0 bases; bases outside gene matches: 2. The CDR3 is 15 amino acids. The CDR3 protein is CASSQGQGLNTEAFF. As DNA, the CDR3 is TGTGCCAGCAGCCAAGGACAGGGCCTGAACACTGAAGCTTTCTTT.

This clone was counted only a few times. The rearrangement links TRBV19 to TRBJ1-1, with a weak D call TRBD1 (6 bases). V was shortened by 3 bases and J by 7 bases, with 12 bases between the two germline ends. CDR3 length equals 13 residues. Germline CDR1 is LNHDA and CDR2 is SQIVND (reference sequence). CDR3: CASSIRTVGEAFF. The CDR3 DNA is TGTGCCAGTAGTATTAGGACAGTTGGTGAAGCTTTCTTT. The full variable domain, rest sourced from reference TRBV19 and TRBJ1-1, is DGGITQSPKYLFRKEGQNVTLSCEQNLNHDAMYWYRQDPGQGLRLIYYSQIVNDFQKGDIAEGYSVSREKKESFPLTVTSAQKNPTAFYLCASSIRTVGEAFFGQGTRLTVV.

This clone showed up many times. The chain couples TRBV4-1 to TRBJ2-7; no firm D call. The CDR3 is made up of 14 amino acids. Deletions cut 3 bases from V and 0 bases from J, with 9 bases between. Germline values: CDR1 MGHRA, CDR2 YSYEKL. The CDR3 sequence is CASSQASGSYEQYF. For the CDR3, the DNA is TGCGCCAGCAGCCAGGCCTCGGGCTCCTACGAGCAGTACTTC.

This CDR3 is CASSVGAQMSFSTDTQYF. The CDR3 DNA sequence: TGTGCCAGCAGCGTAGGCGCACAGATGTCGTTTAGCACAGATACGCAGTATTTT. This chain connects TRBV9 to TRBJ2-3; D is unresolved. The CDR3 runs to 18 residues. Trimming took 0 bases from V and 0 from J, leaving 17 bases between them. From germline, CDR1 is SGDLS and CDR2 YYNGEE.

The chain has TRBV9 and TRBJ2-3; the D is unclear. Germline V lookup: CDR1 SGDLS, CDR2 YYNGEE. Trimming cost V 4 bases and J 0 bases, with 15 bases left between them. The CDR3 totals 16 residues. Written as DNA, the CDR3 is TGTGCCAGCAGCCCCGCCGGAGCTTCTAGCACAGATACGCAGTATTTT. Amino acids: CASSPAGASSTDTQYF. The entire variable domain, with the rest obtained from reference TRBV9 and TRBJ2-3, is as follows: DSGVTQTPKHLITATGQRVTLRCSPRSGDLSVYWYQQSLDQGLQFLIQYYNGEERAKGNILERFSAQQFPDLHSELNLSSLELGDSALYFCASSPAGASSTDTQYFGPGTRLTVL.

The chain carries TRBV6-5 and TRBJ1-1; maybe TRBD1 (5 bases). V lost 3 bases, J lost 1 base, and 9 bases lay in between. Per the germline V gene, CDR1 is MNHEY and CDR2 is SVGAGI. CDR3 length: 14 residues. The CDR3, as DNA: TGTGCCAGCAGTTATCGGGGGGGGAACACTGAAGCTTTCTTT. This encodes CASSYRGGNTEAFF.

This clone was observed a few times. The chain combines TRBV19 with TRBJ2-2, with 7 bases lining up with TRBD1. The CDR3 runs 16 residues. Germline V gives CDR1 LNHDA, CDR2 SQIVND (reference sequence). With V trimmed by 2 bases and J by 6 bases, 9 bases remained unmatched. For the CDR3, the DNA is TGTGCCAGTAGTATAAGGGGGCCCGAAGGGGCCGGGGAGCTGTTTTTT. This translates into CASSIRGPEGAGELFF.

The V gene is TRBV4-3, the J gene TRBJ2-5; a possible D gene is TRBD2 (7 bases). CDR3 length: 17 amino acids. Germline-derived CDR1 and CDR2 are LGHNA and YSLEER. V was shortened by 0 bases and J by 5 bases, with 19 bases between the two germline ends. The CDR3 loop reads CASSQDRMRGGTETQYF. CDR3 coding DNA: TGCGCCAGCAGCCAAGATAGGATGAGGGGGGGGACGGAGACCCAGTACTTC.

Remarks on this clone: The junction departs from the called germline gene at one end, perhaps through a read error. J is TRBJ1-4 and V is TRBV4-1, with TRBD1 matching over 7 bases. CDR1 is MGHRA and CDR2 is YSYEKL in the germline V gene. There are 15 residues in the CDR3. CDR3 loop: CASRQDRDVGEKLFF. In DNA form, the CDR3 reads TGCGCCAGCAGACAAGACAGGGATGTTGGTGAAAAACTGTTTTTT.

CDR3: CASSLGTRDTDTQYF. CDR3 nucleotides: TGTGCCAGCAGCCTAGGGACTAGAGACACAGATACGCAGTATTTT. V and J are TRBV4-2 and TRBJ2-3; 8 bases match TRBD2. The CDR3 contains 15 residues. Trimming at V came to 4 bases and at J to 2 bases, leaving 5 bases not matched to a gene. The germline V gene encodes CDR1 LGHNA and CDR2 YNFKEQ.

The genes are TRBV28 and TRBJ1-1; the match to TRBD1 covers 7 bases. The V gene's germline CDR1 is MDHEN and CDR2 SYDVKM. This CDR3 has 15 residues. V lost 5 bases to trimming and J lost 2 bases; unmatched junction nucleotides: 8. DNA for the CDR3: TGTGCCAGCAGTAAGACCGGGACAGCAAACACTGAAGCTTTCTTT. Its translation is CASSKTGTANTEAFF.

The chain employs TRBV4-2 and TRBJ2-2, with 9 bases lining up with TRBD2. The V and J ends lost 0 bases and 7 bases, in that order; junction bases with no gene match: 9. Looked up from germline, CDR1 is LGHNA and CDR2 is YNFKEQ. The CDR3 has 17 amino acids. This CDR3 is CASSQDGGRALYGELFF. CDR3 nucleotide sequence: TGTGCCAGCAGCCAAGATGGCGGGAGGGCCCTTTACGGGGAGCTGTTTTTT.

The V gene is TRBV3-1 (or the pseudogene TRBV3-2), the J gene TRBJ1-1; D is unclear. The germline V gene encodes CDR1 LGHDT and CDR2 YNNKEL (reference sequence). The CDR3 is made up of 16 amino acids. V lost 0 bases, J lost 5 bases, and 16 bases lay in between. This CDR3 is CASSQEGNGAGTEAFF. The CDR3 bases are TGTGCCAGCAGCCAAGAAGGTAACGGTGCGGGGACTGAAGCTTTCTTT.

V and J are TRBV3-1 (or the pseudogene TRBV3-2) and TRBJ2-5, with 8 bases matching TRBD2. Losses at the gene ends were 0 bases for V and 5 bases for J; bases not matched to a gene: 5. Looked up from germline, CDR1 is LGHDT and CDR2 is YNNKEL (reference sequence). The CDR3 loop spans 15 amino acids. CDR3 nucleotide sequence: TGTGCCAGCAGCCAAGATCGAGCGGGAGACGAGACCCAGTACTTC. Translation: CASSQDRAGDETQYF.

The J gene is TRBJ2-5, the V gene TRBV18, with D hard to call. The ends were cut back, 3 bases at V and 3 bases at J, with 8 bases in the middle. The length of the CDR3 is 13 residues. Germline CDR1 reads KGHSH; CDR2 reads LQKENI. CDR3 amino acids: CASSPGLKETQYF. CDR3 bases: TGTGCCAGCTCACCGGGCCTCAAAGAGACCCAGTACTTC.

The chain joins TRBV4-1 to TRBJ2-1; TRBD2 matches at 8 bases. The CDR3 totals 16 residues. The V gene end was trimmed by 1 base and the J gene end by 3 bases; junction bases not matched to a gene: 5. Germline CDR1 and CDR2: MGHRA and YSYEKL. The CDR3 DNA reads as TGCGCCAGCAGCCAAGTTGTGACTAGCGACTACAATGAGCAGTTCTTC. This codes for CASSQVVTSDYNEQFF.

The CDR3 region has the DNA TGTGCCAGCAGTTCACAGGAACAGTATGGCTACACCTTC. Its protein is CASSSQEQYGYTF. This chain uses TRBV6-6 with TRBJ1-2, with D perhaps matching TRBD1 (5 bases). V lost 4 bases and J lost 5, with 11 bases in between. CDR1 is MNHNY, CDR2 SVGAGI, per germline (reference sequence). This CDR3 is built from 13 residues.

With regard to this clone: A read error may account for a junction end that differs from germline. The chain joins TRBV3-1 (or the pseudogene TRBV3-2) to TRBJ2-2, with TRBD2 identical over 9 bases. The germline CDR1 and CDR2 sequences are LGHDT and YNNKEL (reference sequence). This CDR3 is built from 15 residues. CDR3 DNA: TGTGCCAGCAGCCCGGTGCGGGGGGGACACCGGGGAGCTGTTTTT. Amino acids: CASSPVRGGHRGAVF.

CDR3 amino acids: CSARDRDGANVLTF. CDR3 bases: TGCAGTGCTCGTGACAGGGATGGGGCCAACGTCCTGACTTTC. This rearrangement joins TRBV20-1 to TRBJ2-6; 7 positions agree with TRBD1. Per germline, CDR1 DFQATT and CDR2 SNEGSKA (reference sequence). This CDR3 is 14 amino acids long. Unmatched junction bases numbered 4, after V lost 5 bases and J lost 3 bases.

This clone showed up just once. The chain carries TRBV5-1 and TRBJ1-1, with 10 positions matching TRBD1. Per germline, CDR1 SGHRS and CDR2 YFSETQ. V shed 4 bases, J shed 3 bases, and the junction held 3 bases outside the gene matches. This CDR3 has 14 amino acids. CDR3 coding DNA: TGCGCCAGCAGCCAGACAGGGGGCTACACTGAAGCTTTCTTT. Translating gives CASSQTGGYTEAFF.

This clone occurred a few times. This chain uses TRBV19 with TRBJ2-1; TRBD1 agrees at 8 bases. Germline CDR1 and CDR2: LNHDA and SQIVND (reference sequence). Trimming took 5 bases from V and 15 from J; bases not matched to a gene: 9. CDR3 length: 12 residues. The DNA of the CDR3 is TGTGCCAGTAGTGGGGACAGGCTTGGTCCGTTCTTC. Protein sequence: CASSGDRLGPFF.

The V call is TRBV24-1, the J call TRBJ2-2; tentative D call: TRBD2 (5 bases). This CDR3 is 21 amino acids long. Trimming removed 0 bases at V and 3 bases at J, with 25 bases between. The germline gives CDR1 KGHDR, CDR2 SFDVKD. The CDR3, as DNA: TGTGCCACCAGTGATTTGGCGGGTAGCGCCCGCGCCCCGGACTACACCGGGGAGCTGTTTTTT. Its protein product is CATSDLAGSARAPDYTGELFF.

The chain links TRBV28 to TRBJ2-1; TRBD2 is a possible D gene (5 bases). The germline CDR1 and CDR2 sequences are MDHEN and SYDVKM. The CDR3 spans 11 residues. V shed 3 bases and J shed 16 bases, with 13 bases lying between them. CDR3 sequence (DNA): TGTGCCAGCAGTTTCAAAGAGGGCCCTTTCTTC. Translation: CASSFKEGPFF.

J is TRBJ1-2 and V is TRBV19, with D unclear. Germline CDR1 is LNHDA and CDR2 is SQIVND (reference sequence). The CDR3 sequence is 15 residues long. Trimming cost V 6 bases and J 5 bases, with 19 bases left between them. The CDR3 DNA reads TGTGCCAGTAGGAGGACGGGCGGGGAATCATATGGCTACACCTTC. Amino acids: CASRRTGGESYGYTF.

The CDR3 protein is CASSEKGAKAEAFF. CDR3 nucleotides: TGCGCCAGCAGTGAGAAGGGGGCGAAGGCTGAAGCTTTCTTT. This chain links TRBV10-1 with TRBJ1-1; 7 bases align to TRBD1. V shed 2 bases, J shed 6 bases, and the junction held 6 bases outside the gene matches. The CDR3 spans 14 residues. Germline CDR1 reads WNHNN; CDR2 reads SYGVQD (reference sequence).

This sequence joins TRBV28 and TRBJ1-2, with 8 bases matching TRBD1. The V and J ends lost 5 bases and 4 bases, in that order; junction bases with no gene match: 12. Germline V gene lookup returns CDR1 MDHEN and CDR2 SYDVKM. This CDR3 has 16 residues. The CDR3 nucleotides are TGTGCCAGCAGTACCTTCGGCGACAGGGGCCGCTATGGCTACACCTTC. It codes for CASSTFGDRGRYGYTF.

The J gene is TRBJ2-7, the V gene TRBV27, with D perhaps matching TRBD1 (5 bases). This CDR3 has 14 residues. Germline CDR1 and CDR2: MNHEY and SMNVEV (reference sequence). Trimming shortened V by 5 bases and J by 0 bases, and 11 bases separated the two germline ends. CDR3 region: CASSPRQNSYEQYF. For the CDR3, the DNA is TGTGCCAGCAGTCCCCGACAGAACTCCTACGAGCAGTACTTC.

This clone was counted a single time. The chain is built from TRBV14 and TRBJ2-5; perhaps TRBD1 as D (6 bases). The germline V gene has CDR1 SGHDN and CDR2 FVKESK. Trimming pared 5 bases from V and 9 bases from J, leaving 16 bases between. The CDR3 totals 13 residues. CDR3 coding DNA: TGTGCCAGCAGCTACAGGGCGTCAGGGGCCCAGTACTTC. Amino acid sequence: CASSYRASGAQYF.

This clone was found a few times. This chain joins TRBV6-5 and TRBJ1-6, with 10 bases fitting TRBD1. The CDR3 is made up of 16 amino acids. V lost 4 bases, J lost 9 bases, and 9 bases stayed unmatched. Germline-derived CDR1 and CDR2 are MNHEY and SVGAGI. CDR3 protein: CASSWEVGTGVSPLHF. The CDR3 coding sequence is TGTGCCAGCAGTTGGGAAGTCGGGACAGGGGTTTCACCCCTCCACTTT.